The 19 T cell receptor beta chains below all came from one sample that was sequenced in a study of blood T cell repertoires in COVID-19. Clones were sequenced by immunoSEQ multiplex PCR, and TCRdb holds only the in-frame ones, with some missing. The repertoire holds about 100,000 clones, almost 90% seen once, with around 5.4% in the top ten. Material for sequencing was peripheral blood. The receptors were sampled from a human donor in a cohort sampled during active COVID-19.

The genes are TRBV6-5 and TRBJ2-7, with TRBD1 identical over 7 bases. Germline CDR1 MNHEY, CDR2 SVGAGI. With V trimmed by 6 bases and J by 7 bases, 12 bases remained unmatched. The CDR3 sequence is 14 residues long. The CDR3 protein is CASSTGTAQDEQYF. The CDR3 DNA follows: TGTGCCAGCAGCACCGGGACAGCACAAGATGAGCAGTACTTC.

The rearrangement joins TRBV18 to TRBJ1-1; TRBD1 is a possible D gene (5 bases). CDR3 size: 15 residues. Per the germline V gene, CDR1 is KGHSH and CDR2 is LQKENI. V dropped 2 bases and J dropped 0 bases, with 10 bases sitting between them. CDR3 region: CASSPKRQMNTEAFF. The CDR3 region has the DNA TGTGCCAGCTCACCAAAAAGACAGATGAACACTGAAGCTTTCTTT.

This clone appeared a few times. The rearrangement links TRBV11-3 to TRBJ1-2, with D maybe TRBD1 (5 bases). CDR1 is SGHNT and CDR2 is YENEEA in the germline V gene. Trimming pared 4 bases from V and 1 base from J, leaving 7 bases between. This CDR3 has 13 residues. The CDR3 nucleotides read TGTGCCAGCAGCTCTCAGGGTAACTATGGCTACACCTTC. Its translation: CASSSQGNYGYTF.

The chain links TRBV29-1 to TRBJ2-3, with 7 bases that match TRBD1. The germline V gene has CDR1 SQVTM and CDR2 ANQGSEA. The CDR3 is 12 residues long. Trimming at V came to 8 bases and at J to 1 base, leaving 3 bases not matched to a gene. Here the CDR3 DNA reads TGCAGCTTCGGACAGGGCACAGATACGCAGTATTTT. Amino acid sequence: CSFGQGTDTQYF.

The CDR3 loop reads CASSPGRRTGVFNEQFF. CDR3 sequence (DNA): TGTGCCAGTAGTCCGGGACGGCGGACAGGGGTTTTCAATGAGCAGTTCTTC. The gene calls are TRBV19 and TRBJ2-1, with TRBD1 matching 9 bases. The J segment lost 6 bases and the V segment lost 5 bases, leaving 14 bases of the junction unmatched. The CDR3 length is 17 residues. Germline loops: CDR1 LNHDA, CDR2 SQIVND (reference sequence).

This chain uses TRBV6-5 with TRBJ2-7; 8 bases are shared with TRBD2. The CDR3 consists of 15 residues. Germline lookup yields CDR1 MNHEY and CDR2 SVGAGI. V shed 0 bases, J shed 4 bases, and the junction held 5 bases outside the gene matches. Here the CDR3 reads CASSYSGSGKYEQYF. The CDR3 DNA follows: TGTGCCAGCAGTTACTCGGGTAGCGGGAAATACGAGCAGTACTTC.

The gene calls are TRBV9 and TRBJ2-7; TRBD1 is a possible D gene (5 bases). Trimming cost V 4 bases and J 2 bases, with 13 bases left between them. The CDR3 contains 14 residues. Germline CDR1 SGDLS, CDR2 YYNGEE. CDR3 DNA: TGTGCCAGCAGCCCCAGGCAGGGAACCTACGAGCAGTACTTC. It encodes CASSPRQGTYEQYF. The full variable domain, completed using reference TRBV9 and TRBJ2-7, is DSGVTQTPKHLITATGQRVTLRCSPRSGDLSVYWYQQSLDQGLQFLIQYYNGEERAKGNILERFSAQQFPDLHSELNLSSLELGDSALYFCASSPRQGTYEQYFGPGTRLTVT.

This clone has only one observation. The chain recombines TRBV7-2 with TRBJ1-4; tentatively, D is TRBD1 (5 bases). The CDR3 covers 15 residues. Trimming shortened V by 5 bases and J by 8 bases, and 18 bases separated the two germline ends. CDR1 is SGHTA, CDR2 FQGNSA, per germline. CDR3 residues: CASSLGGLRREKLFF. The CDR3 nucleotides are TGTGCCAGCAGCCTTGGGGGACTGCGAAGGGAAAAACTGTTTTTT.

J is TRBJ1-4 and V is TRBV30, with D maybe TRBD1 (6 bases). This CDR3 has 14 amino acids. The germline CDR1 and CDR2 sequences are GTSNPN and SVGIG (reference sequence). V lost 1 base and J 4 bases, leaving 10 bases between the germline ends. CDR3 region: CAWSGGHRNEKLFF. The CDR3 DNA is TGTGCCTGGAGTGGGGGACACCGTAATGAAAAACTGTTTTTT.

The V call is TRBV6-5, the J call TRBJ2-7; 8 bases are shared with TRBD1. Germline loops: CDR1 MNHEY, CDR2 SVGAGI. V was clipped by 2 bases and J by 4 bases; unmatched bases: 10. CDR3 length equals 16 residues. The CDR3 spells CASSYTGRGLSYEQYF. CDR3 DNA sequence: TGTGCCAGCAGTTACACGGGCAGGGGGCTATCATACGAGCAGTACTTC.

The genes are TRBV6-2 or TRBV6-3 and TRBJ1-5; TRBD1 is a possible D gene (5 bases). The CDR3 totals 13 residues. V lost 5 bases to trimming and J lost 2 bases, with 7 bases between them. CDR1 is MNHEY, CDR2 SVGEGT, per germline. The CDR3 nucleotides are TGTGCCAGCAGTGACAGTCGCAATCAGCCCCAGCATTTT. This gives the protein CASSDSRNQPQHF.

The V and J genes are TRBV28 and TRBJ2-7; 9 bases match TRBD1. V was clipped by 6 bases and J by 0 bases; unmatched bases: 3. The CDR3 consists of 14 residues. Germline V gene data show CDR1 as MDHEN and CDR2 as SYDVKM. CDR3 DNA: TGTGCCAGCAGAGGGACAGGGCTCTCCTACGAGCAGTACTTC. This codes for CASRGTGLSYEQYF.

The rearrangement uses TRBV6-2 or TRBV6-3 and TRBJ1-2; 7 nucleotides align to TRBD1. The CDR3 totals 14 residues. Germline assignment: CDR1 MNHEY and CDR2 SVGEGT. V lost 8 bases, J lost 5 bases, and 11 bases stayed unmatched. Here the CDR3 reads CASGPGGNKYGYTF. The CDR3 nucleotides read TGTGCCAGCGGCCCAGGGGGAAACAAGTATGGCTACACCTTC.

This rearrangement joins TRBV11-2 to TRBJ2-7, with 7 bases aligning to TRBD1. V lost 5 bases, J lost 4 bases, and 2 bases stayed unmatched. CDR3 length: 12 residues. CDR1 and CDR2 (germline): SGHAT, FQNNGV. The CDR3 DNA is TGTGCCAGCAGCCCGGGACAGTACGAGCAGTACTTC. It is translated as CASSPGQYEQYF.

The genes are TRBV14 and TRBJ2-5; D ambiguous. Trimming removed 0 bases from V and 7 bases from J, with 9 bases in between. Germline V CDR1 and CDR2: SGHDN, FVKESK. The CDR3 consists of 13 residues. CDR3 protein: CASSQDRQTTQYF. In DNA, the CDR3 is TGTGCCAGCAGCCAAGATCGACAAACGACCCAGTACTTC.

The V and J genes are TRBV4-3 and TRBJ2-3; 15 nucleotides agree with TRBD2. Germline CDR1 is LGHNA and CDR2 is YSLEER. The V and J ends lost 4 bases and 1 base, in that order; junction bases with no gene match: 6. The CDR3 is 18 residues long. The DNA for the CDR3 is TGCGCCAGCAGCCCGGGACTAGCGGGAGGAGGGGGCACAGATACGCAGTATTTT. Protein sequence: CASSPGLAGGGGTDTQYF.

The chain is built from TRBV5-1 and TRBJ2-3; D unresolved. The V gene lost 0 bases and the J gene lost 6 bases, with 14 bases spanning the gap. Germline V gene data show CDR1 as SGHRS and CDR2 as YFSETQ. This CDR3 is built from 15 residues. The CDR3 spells CASSLAGPPQDTQYF. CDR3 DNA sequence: TGCGCCAGCAGCTTGGCTGGCCCTCCGCAGGATACGCAGTATTTT.

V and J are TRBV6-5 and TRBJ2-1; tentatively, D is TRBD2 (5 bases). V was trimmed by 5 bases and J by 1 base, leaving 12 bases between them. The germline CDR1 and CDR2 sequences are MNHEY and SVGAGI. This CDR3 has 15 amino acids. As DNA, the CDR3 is TGTGCCAGCAGTCCCTTTGAGCGGTCCTACAATGAGCAGTTCTTC. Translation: CASSPFERSYNEQFF.

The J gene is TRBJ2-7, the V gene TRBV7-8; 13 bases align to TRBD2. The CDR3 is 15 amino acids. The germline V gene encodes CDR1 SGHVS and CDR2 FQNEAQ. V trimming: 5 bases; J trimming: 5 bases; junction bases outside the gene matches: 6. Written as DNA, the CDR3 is TGTGCCAGCAGCGAACTAGCGGGAGGGATCCACGAGCAGTACTTC. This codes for CASSELAGGIHEQYF.